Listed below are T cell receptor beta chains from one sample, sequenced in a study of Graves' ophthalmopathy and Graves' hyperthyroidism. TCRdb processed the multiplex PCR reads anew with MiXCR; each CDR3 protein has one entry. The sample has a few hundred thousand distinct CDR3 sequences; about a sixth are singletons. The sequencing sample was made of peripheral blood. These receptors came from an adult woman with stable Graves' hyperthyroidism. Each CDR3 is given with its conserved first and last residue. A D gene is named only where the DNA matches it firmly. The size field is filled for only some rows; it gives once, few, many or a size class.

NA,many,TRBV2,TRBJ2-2,CASSEQGLGELFF,TGTGCCAGCAGTGAACAGGGGCTCGGGGAGCTGTTTTTT
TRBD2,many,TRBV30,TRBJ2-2,CAWSPPPTSGKNTGELFF,TGTGCCTGGAGCCCACCCCCGACTAGCGGGAAAAACACCGGGGAGCTGTTTTTT
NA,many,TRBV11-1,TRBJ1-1,CASSLLMLVNTEAFF,TGTGCCAGCAGCCTGCTCATGTTGGTGAACACTGAAGCTTTCTTT
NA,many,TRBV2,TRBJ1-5,CASSGEGTQPQHF,TGTGCCAGCAGTGGTGAAGGGACCCAGCCCCAGCATTTT
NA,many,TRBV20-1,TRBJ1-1,CSARPSRGIPEAFF,TGCAGTGCAAGACCCTCTCGGGGGATCCCAGAAGCTTTCTTT
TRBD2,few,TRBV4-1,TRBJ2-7,CASSQDLPRLAGVSYEQYF,TGCGCCAGCAGCCAAGACCTCCCGAGACTAGCGGGAGTTAGTTACGAGCAGTACTTC
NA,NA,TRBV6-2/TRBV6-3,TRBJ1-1,CASSYSGDSASTEAFF,TGTGCCAGCAGTTACTCGGGGGATTCGGCGAGCACTGAAGCTTTCTTT
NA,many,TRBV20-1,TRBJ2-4,CSARDGARRNIQYF,TGCAGTGCTAGAGATGGGGCTAGGAGGAACATTCAGTACTTC
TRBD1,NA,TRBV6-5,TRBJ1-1,CASSYPGQRTFF,TGTGCCAGCAGTTATCCGGGACAGAGAACTTTCTTT
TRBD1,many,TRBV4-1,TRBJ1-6,CASSVDRGQGSPLHF,TGCGCCAGCAGCGTAGACAGGGGACAGGGCTCACCCCTCCACTTT
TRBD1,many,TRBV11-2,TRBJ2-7,CASSPTQGTLPYEQYF,TGTGCCAGCAGCCCGACACAGGGGACCCTCCCCTACGAGCAGTACTTC
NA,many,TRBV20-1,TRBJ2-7,CSARVPGTPSYEQYF,TGCAGTGCTAGAGTCCCCGGGACGCCGTCCTACGAGCAGTACTTC
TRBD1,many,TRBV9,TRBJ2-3,CASSWDSNTDTQYF,TGTGCCAGCAGCTGGGACAGTAACACAGATACGCAGTATTTT
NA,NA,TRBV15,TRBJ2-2,CATSHRRQAAGGDLFF,TGTGCCACCAGCCATCGCCGACAGGCGGCAGGCGGGGATCTGTTTTTT
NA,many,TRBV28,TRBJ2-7,CASSATDRMFHEQYF,TGTGCCAGCAGCGCCACGGACCGGATGTTCCACGAGCAGTACTTC
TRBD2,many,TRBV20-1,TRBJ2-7,CSARTSYKDEQYF,TGCAGTGCCCGGACTAGCTATAAGGACGAGCAGTACTTC
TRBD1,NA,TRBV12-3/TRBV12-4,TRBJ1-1,CASSIRQGAGTEAFF,TGTGCCAGCAGTATTCGACAGGGGGCTGGAACTGAAGCTTTCTTT
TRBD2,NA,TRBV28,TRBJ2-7,CASSLEWGGEQYF,TGTGCCAGCAGTTTAGAATGGGGGGGCGAGCAGTACTTC
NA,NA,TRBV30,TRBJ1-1,CAWSGHFRDTEVLF,TGTGCCTGGAGCGGACACTTTCGGGACACTGAAGTTCTCTTT
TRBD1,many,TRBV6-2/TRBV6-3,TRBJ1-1,CASSRQGAMTEAFF,TGTGCCAGCAGTCGACAGGGGGCTATGACTGAAGCTTTCTTT
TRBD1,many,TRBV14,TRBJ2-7,CASSHDRGRYEQYF,TGTGCCAGCAGCCATGACAGGGGGCGATACGAGCAGTACTTC
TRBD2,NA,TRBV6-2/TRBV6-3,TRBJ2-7,CASRRRLATYEQYF,TGTGCCAGCAGACGACGACTAGCGACTTACGAGCAGTACTTC
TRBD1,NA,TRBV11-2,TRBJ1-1,CASSLRQGGSEAFF,TGTGCCAGCAGCTTGCGTCAGGGGGGGTCTGAAGCTTTCTTT